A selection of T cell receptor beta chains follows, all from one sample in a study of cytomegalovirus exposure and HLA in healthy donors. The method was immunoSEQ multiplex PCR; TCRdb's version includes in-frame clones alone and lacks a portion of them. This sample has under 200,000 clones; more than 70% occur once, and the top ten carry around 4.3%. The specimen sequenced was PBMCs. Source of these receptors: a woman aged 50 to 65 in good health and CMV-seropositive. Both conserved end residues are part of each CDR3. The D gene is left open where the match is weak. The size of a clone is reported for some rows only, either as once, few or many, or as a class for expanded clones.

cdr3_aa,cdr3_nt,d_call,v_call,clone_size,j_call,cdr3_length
CASRELAGVQETQYF,TGTGCCAGCAGGGAACTAGCGGGAGTCCAAGAGACCCAGTACTTC,TRBD2,TRBV27,-,TRBJ2-5,15
CASSIMAQPTDTQYF,TGTGCCAGTAGTATAATGGCCCAACCCACAGATACGCAGTATTTT,-,TRBV19,-,TRBJ2-3,15
CASTRTGPNTGELFF,TGTGCCAGTACCAGGACAGGTCCGAACACCGGGGAGCTGTTTTTT,TRBD1,TRBV19,-,TRBJ2-2,15
CASSFNGRQTQYF,TGTGCCAGCAGCTTTAATGGGAGACAGACCCAGTACTTC,-,TRBV5-6,once,TRBJ2-5,13
CASSKGCWPPYEQYF,TGTGCCAGCAGCAAAGGATGTTGGCCGCCCTACGAGCAGTACTTC,-,TRBV21-1,-,TRBJ2-7,15
CASSPTGQEHEKLFF,TGTGCCAGTAGTCCTACGGGACAGGAACATGAAAAACTGTTTTTT,TRBD1,TRBV19,-,TRBJ1-4,15
CASSIPPGTGVYNEQFF,TGTGCCAGTAGTATCCCCCCCGGGACAGGGGTATACAATGAGCAGTTCTTC,TRBD1,TRBV19,-,TRBJ2-1,17
CAWVIGTGYLQPQHF,TGTGCCTGGGTCATAGGGACAGGGTATCTTCAGCCCCAGCATTTT,TRBD1,TRBV30,-,TRBJ1-5,15
CASSEGALDNSPLHF,TGTGCCAGCAGTGAAGGGGCCTTGGATAATTCACCCCTCCACTTT,-,TRBV2,-,TRBJ1-6,15
CASSFSGNTEAFF,TGTGCCAGCAGCTTTTCAGGGAACACTGAAGCTTTCTTT,-,TRBV7-2,-,TRBJ1-1,13
CASSPVTSGRFVNEQFF,TGTGCCAGCAGCCCCGTTACTAGCGGGAGGTTTGTCAATGAGCAGTTCTTC,TRBD2,TRBV9,-,TRBJ2-1,17
CASRLGLDVDTQYF,TGTGCCAGCAGACTAGGACTCGACGTCGATACGCAGTATTTT,-,TRBV7-9,-,TRBJ2-3,14